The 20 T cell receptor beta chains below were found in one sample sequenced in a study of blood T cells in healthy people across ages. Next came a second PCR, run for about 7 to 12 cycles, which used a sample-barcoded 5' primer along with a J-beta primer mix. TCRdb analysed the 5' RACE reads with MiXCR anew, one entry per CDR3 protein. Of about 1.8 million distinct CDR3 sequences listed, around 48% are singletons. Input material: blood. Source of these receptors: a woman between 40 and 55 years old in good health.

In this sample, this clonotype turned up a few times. CDR3 residues: CASSSASGGQETQYF. DNA of the CDR3: TGTGCCAGCAGTTCAGCTAGCGGGGGGCAAGAGACCCAGTACTTC. J is TRBJ2-5 and V is TRBV6-6; 11 bases agree with TRBD2. This CDR3 is built from 15 residues. Germline V gives CDR1 MNHNY, CDR2 SVGAGI (reference sequence). Trimming removed 4 bases from V and 2 bases from J; junction bases left unmatched: 3.

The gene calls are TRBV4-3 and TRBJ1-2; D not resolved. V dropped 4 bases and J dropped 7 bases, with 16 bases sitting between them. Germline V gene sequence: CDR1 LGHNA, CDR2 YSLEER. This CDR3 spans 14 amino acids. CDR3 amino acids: CASSLHGGVAGYTF. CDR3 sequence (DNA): TGCGCCAGCAGCCTCCATGGCGGGGTGGCTGGCTACACCTTC.

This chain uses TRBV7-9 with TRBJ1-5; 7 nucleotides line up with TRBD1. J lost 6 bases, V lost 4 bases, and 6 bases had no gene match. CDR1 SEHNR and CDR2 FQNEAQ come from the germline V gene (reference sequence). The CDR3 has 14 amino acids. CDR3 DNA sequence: TGTGCCAGCAGCTCGGGACAGTCGGGTCAGCCCCAGCATTTT. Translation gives CASSSGQSGQPQHF.

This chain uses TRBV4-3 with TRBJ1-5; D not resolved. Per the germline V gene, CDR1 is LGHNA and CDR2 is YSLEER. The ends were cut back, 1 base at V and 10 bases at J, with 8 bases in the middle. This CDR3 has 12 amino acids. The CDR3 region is CASSQAGGPQHF. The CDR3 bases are TGCGCCAGCAGCCAAGCTGGCGGTCCCCAGCATTTT.

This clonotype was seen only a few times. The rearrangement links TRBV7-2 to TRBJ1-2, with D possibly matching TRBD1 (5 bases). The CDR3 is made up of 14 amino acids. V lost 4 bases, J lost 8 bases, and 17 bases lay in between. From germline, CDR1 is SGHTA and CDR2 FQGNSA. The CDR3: CASSSRAGTPGYTF. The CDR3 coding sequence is TGTGCCAGCAGCTCCCGGGCCGGGACTCCCGGCTACACCTTC.

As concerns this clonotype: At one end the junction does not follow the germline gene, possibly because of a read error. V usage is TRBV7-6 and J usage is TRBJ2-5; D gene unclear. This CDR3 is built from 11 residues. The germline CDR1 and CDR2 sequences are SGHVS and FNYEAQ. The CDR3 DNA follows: TGTACCAGCAGCTTATACGAGACCCAGTACTTC. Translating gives CTSSLYETQYF.

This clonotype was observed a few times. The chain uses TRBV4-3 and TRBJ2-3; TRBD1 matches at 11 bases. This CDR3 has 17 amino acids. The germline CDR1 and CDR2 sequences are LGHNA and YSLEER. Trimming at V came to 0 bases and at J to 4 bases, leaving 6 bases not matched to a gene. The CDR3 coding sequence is TGCGCCAGCAGCCAAGACCCGGGACAGGGGGAGGCAGATACGCAGTATTTT. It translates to CASSQDPGQGEADTQYF.

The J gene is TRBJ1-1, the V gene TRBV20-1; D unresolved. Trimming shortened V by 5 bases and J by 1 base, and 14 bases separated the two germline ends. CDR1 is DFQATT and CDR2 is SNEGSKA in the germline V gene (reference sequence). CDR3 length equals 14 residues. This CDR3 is CSAAAGGPNTEAFF. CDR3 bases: TGCAGTGCTGCGGCTGGTGGGCCGAACACTGAAGCTTTCTTT.

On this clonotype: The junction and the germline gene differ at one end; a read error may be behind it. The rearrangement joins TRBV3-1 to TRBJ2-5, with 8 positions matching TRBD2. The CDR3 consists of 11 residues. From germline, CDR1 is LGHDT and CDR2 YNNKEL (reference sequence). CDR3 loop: CACSQGSGGYF. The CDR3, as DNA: TGTGCCTGCAGCCAAGGAAGCGGGGGGTACTTC.

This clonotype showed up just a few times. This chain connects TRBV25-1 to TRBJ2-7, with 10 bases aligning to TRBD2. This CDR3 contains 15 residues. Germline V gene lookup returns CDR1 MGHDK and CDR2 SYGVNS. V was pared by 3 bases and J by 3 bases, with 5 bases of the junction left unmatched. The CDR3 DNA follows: TGTGCCAGCAGTGACTGGACTAGCGGCCGCTACGAGCAGTACTTC. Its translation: CASSDWTSGRYEQYF.

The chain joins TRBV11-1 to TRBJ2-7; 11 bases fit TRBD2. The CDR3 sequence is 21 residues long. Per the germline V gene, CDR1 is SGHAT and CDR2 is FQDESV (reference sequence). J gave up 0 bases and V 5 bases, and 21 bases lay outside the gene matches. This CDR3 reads CASSPRSKTSGSAGSSYEQYF. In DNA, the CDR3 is TGTGCCAGCAGCCCCAGGTCTAAAACTAGCGGGAGTGCCGGCAGCTCCTACGAGCAGTACTTC.

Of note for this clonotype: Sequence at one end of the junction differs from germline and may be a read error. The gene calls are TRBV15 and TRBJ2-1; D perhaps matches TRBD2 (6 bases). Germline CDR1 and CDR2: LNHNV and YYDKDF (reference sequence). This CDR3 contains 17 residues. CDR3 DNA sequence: TGTGCCACCAGCGGAGATAGAGGGACTCTCCTGGAGGGTGAGCAGTTCTTC. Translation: CATSGDRGTLLEGEQFF.

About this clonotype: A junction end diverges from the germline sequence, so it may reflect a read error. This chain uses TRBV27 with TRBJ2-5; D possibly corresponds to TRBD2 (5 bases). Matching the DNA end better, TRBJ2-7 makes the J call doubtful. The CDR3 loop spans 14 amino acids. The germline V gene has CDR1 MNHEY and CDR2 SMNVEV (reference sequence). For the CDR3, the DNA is TGTGCCAGCAGTGTATCGCCTGACTACTACGAGCAGTACTTC. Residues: CASSVSPDYYEQYF.

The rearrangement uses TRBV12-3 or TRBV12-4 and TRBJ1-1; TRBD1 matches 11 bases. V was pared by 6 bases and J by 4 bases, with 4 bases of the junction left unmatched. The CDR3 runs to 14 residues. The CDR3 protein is CASRGTGGFTEAFF. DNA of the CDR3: TGTGCCAGCAGGGGGACAGGGGGTTTCACTGAAGCTTTCTTT.

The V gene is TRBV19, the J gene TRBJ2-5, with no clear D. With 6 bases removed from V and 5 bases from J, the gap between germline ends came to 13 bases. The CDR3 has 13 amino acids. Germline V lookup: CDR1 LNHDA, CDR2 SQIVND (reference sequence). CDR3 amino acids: CASSPETEETQYF. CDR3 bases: TGTGCCAGTAGCCCGGAGACGGAGGAGACCCAGTACTTC. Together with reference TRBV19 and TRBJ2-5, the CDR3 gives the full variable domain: DGGITQSPKYLFRKEGQNVTLSCEQNLNHDAMYWYRQDPGQGLRLIYYSQIVNDFQKGDIAEGYSVSREKKESFPLTVTSAQKNPTAFYLCASSPETEETQYFGPGTRLLVL.

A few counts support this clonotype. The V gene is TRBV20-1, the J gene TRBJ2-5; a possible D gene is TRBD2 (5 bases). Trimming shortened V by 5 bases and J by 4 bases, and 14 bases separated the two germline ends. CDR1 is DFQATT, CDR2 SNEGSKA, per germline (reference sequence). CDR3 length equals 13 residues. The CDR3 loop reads CSALGLVRETQYF. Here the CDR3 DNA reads TGCAGTGCTCTTGGACTTGTCAGAGAGACCCAGTACTTC.

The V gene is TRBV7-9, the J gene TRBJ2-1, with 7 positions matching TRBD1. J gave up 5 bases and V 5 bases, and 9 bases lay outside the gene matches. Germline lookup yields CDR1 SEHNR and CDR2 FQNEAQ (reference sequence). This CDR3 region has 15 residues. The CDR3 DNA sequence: TGTGCCAGCAGCCAGTCCGGGACAGATGACAATGAGCAGTTCTTC. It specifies CASSQSGTDDNEQFF.

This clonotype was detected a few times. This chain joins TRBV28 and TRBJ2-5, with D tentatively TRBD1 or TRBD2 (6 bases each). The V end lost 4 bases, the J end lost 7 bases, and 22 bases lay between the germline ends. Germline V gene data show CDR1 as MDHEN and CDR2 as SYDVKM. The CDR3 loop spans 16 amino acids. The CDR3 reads CASSSAGSWRGVTQYF. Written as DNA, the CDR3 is TGTGCCAGCAGTTCGGCAGGTTCTTGGAGGGGGGTGACCCAGTACTTC.

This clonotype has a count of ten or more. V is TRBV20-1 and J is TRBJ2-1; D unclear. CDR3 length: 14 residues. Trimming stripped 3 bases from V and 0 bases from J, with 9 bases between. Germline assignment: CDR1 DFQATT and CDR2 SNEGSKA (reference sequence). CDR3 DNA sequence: TGCAGTGCTAGCCCCCGGAGCTCCTACAATGAGCAGTTCTTC. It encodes CSASPRSSYNEQFF.

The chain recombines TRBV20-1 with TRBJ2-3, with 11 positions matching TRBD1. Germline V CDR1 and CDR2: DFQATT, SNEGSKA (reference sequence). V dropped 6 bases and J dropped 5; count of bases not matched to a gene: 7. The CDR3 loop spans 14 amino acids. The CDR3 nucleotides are TGCAGTGCAAGAAGGGGACAGGGGGTAGATACGCAGTATTTT. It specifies CSARRGQGVDTQYF.